This is a list of T cell receptor beta chains from one sample in a study of human T cells and chemical hapten exposure. Using its own MiXCR run on the RACE reads, TCRdb lists one record per CDR3 protein. The sample contains some 79,000 distinct CDR3 sequences, 10% to 14% of which appear only once. The specimen was whole blood, collected in connection with sensitization to the hapten diphenylcyclopropenone (DPC). The receptors shown here come from a woman aged 45-59 years with alopecia areata. Some clones in this sample may be carry-over from other donors' samples. CDR3s include the opening cysteine and the closing phenylalanine or tryptophan. A D gene is named only where the DNA matches it firmly. Clone size is stated in some rows and not others, as once, few, many or a class when expanded.

-,TRBJ2-5,many,TRBV20-1,TGCAGTGCTAGCGGACAGAAGGAGACCCAGTACTTC,CSASGQKETQYF
TRBD1,TRBJ2-7,-,TRBV30,TGTGCCTGGAGTGCGGGACAGGGGATCTACGAGCAGTACTTC,CAWSAGQGIYEQYF
-,TRBJ2-2,many,TRBV19,TGTGCCAGTAGTATACCCCGACAGGCCGGGTCCGGGGAGCTGTTTTTT,CASSIPRQAGSGELFF
-,TRBJ2-2,-,TRBV20-1,TGCAGCGTCCCCGGGACAACGAACACCGGGGAGCTGTTTTTT,CSVPGTTNTGELFF
-,TRBJ2-5,-,TRBV6-1,TGTGCCAGCAGTGAACCGGGACTCCCAGAGACCCAGTACTTC,CASSEPGLPETQYF
TRBD1,TRBJ2-1,many,TRBV11-2,TGTGCCAGCAGCCAACTAAAAGGGGGCGCTGGCAATGAGCAGTTCTTC,CASSQLKGGAGNEQFF
TRBD2,TRBJ2-1,many,TRBV3-1,TGTGCCAGCAGCCCGTTCGGGGCGGGAGGCCCCCAGTTCTTC,CASSPFGAGGPQFF
TRBD2,TRBJ2-5,many,TRBV7-9,TGTGCCAGCAGTTTAGGGACTACACAAGAGACCCAGTACTTC,CASSLGTTQETQYF
-,TRBJ1-6,many,TRBV18,TGTGCCAGCTCACCACCAGGGAGTAATTCACCCCTCCACTTT,CASSPPGSNSPLHF
-,TRBJ1-1,many,TRBV18,TGTGCCAGCTCACAATTCGGACAGATGAACACTGAAGCTTTCTTT,CASSQFGQMNTEAFF
TRBD1,TRBJ2-6,many,TRBV9,TGTGCCAGCAGCGCTCGCCGGGACAGCATCTCTGGGGCCAACGTCCTGACTTTC,CASSARRDSISGANVLTF
-,TRBJ1-1,-,TRBV4-3,TGCGCCAGCAGCCAAGATCCCATCCGACGGGGGTACCCTGAAGCTTTCTTT,CASSQDPIRRGYPEAFF
TRBD1,TRBJ1-1,many,TRBV19,TGTGCCAGTAGTATGGGGACAGGGGGGAGGAACACTGAAGCTTTCTTT,CASSMGTGGRNTEAFF
TRBD1,TRBJ1-6,many,TRBV14,TGTGCCAGCAAAGGACAGGGGAATTCACCCCTCCACTTT,CASKGQGNSPLHF
-,TRBJ2-1,many,TRBV5-4,TGTGCCAGCAGCTTTAATAATGAGCAGTTCTTC,CASSFNNEQFF
TRBD2,TRBJ2-2,many,TRBV6-5,TGTGCCAGCAGAAGGACTAGCGGGAGAAACACCGGGGAGCTGTTTTTT,CASRRTSGRNTGELFF
TRBD1,TRBJ2-1,many,TRBV9,TGTGCCAGCAGCCCTCAGGGGGAGAGAACCTACAATGAGCAGTTCTTC,CASSPQGERTYNEQFF
-,TRBJ1-1,many,TRBV2,TGTGCCAGCAAGAGGGATTTGAACACTGAAGCTTTCTTT,CASKRDLNTEAFF
-,TRBJ2-1,-,TRBV20-1,TGCAGTGCTAGAGACCCCCGGAGGACGGCTTACAATGAGCAGTTCTTC,CSARDPRRTAYNEQFF
TRBD2,TRBJ2-7,-,TRBV20-1,TGCAGTGCTATCTCCTTCTTTTTGGTAGCGGGAGGCTCCTACGAGCAGTACTTC,CSAISFFLVAGGSYEQYF
-,TRBJ1-1,many,TRBV30,TGTGCCTGGCAGACAGGACTTAACACTGAAGCTTTCTTT,CAWQTGLNTEAFF
-,TRBJ1-4,few,TRBV25-1,TGTGCCAGCAGTTTCGGGGGGCGAGCTAATGAAAAACTGTTTTTT,CASSFGGRANEKLFF
-,TRBJ1-3,-,TRBV12-3/TRBV12-4,TGTGCCAGCAGTTTAACAAACACCATATATTTT,CASSLTNTIYF
-,TRBJ2-7,-,TRBV5-6,TGTGCCAGCAGCTCAGGACGGGGCCGCGAGCAGTACTTC,CASSSGRGREQYF
TRBD2,TRBJ2-1,many,TRBV29-1,TGCAGCGTTGCCGGGGGGTCATACAATGAGCAGTTCTTC,CSVAGGSYNEQFF
TRBD2,TRBJ2-7,many,TRBV20-1,TGCAGTGCCGAAACACGGAGCGGGGGCTCCTACGAGCAGTACTTC,CSAETRSGGSYEQYF
-,TRBJ2-7,-,TRBV7-2,TGTGCCAGCAGCTTAGGTGGCTGGGAGCAGTACTTC,CASSLGGWEQYF
-,TRBJ2-7,-,TRBV7-9,TGTGCCAGCGGCAACGGGACCGTCCGCTACGAGCAGTACTTC,CASGNGTVRYEQYF
-,TRBJ2-3,many,TRBV18,TGTGCCAGCTCACCAACGGGGAGCACAGATACGCAGTATTTT,CASSPTGSTDTQYF
-,TRBJ2-7,-,TRBV7-3,TGTGCCAGCAGCTTAGTCGGGACGGGCGAGCAGTACTTC,CASSLVGTGEQYF
-,TRBJ1-5,-,TRBV29-1,TGCAGCGTTTCTAGTGGGAGCCCTCAGCCCCAGCATTTT,CSVSSGSPQPQHF
TRBD2,TRBJ2-7,many,TRBV19,TGTGCCGCGACCGACAAAAGGACTAGCGGGGCCGTCTACGAGCAGTACTTC,CAATDKRTSGAVYEQYF
TRBD2,TRBJ2-3,many,TRBV7-9,TGTGCCAGCAGCTTGGGTAGCGGGAGTACAGATACGCAGTATTTT,CASSLGSGSTDTQYF
-,TRBJ1-2,many,TRBV29-1,TGCAGCGTTGAAAGGGAACCCCAAGGCTACACCTTC,CSVEREPQGYTF
-,TRBJ2-5,-,TRBV10-2,TGCGCCAGCAGTTTTTACGGCGGGGAAGAGACCCAGTACTTC,CASSFYGGEETQYF
TRBD2,TRBJ2-1,few,TRBV6-2/TRBV6-3,TGTGCCAGCAGCAAGGCCGGGACTATTAATGAGCAGTTCTTC,CASSKAGTINEQFF
-,TRBJ2-7,many,TRBV18,TGTGCCAGCTCACCACAGGAAAGAAACGAGCAGTACTTC,CASSPQERNEQYF
-,TRBJ2-5,-,TRBV4-2,TGTGCCAGCAGTAAGGGGGATAACCAAGAGACCCAGTACTTC,CASSKGDNQETQYF
TRBD2,TRBJ2-7,many,TRBV7-2,TGTGCCAGCAGCCGAGGGACTAGCGGGAGCGAGCAGTACTTC,CASSRGTSGSEQYF
-,TRBJ1-6,many,TRBV20-1,TGCAGTGCGCTAAGGGGCGCCGATAATTCACCCCTCCACTTT,CSALRGADNSPLHF
-,TRBJ2-3,few,TRBV7-9,TGTGCCAGCAGCCCAGGTCGGGATACGCAGTATTTT,CASSPGRDTQYF
TRBD1,TRBJ1-6,many,TRBV12-3/TRBV12-4,TGTGCCAGCAGGTCCTACAGGGGTTATTCACCCCTCCACTTT,CASRSYRGYSPLHF
-,TRBJ1-1,many,TRBV7-8,TGTGCCAGCAGCCGGACGGCGAACACTGAAGCTTTCTTT,CASSRTANTEAFF
-,TRBJ2-5,-,TRBV11-2,TGTGCCAGCAGCTTAGTGGGGGCTGCGCACCGAAGGCAAGAGACCCAGTACTTC,CASSLVGAAHRRQETQYF
-,TRBJ2-3,-,TRBV5-1,TGCGCCAGCAGCTTATCGGGACCCAGCCCCGGCACAGATACGCAGTATTTT,CASSLSGPSPGTDTQYF
TRBD1,TRBJ1-1,many,TRBV9,TGTGCCAGCAGCGATAGGACAGGGCTGGGCACTGAAGCTTTCTTT,CASSDRTGLGTEAFF
-,TRBJ2-5,many,TRBV29-1,TGCAGCGTTCGTGGAGGGGCGGGGGAGACCCAGTACTTC,CSVRGGAGETQYF
TRBD2,TRBJ2-5,-,TRBV3-1,TGTGCCAGCAGCCAAAGAACTAGCGGGTTAGAGACCCAGTACTTC,CASSQRTSGLETQYF
-,TRBJ2-7,-,TRBV12-3/TRBV12-4,TGTGCCAGCACCCCAACAGGACAGACGTACGAGCAGTACTTC,CASTPTGQTYEQYF
TRBD1,TRBJ1-4,few,TRBV19,TGTGCCAGTATCCGGACAGGGGGCCTCGAGGAAAAACTGTTTTTT,CASIRTGGLEEKLFF
TRBD1,TRBJ2-1,many,TRBV2,TGTGCCAGCATTCTCCAGGGGGCTGATGAGCAGTTCTTC,CASILQGADEQFF
-,TRBJ2-4,many,TRBV9,TGTGCCAGCAGCCCGAGGGCGCAGGGGTATGTCAAAAACATTCAGTACTTC,CASSPRAQGYVKNIQYF
-,TRBJ2-7,many,TRBV7-9,TGTGCCAGCAGCGCTGGCACCTACGAGCAGTACTTC,CASSAGTYEQYF
TRBD1,TRBJ2-7,many,TRBV28,TGTGCCAGCAGTTCCACCGGGACAGCCTACGAGCAGTACTTC,CASSSTGTAYEQYF
-,TRBJ1-1,-,TRBV7-9,TGTGCCAGCAGCTCCGGGATCCACGGCGATACTGAAGCTTTCTTT,CASSSGIHGDTEAFF